One and the same sample provided the 25 T cell receptor beta chains below, sequenced in a study of blood T cell repertoires in COVID-19. TCRdb's copy holds only in-frame clones and misses some; the assay was immunoSEQ multiplex PCR. Of about 360,000 clones in the sample, 70% to 90% are singletons; the top ten hold about 3%. Source material: peripheral blood. The receptors stem from a human donor in a cohort sampled during active COVID-19.

The rearrangement uses TRBV3-1 (or the pseudogene TRBV3-2) and TRBJ1-1; D unresolved. Germline V gene data show CDR1 as LGHDT and CDR2 as YNNKEL (reference sequence). Trimming cost V 3 bases and J 2 bases, with 13 bases left between them. This CDR3 contains 15 residues. The CDR3 spells CASSHGLGRNTEAFF. The CDR3 nucleotides read TGTGCCAGCAGCCATGGACTAGGCCGAAACACTGAAGCTTTCTTT.

The rearrangement joins TRBV30 to TRBJ1-1; maybe TRBD1 (5 bases). V lost 0 bases, J lost 3 bases, and 5 bases lay in between. The CDR3 loop spans 12 amino acids. The germline V gene encodes CDR1 GTSNPN and CDR2 SVGIG (reference sequence). The CDR3 is CAWSVGDTEAFF. The CDR3 DNA sequence: TGTGCCTGGAGTGTAGGGGACACTGAAGCTTTCTTT.

This rearrangement joins TRBV2 to TRBJ1-5; 9 bases line up with TRBD1. The junction had 6 bases not matched to a gene; V was cut back by 8 bases and J by 7 bases. Germline-derived CDR1 and CDR2 are SNHLY and FYNNEI. The CDR3 contains 13 residues. The CDR3 nucleotides are TGTGCCAGCCGTGGGACAGGGTGGCAGCCCCAGCATTTT. Protein sequence: CASRGTGWQPQHF.

V is TRBV2 and J is TRBJ1-3, with 10 bases that match TRBD1. The V gene end was trimmed by 6 bases and the J gene end by 3 bases; junction bases not matched to a gene: 5. Germline V gene sequence: CDR1 SNHLY, CDR2 FYNNEI. The CDR3 is made up of 15 amino acids. The CDR3 loop reads CASRTGGAYGNTIYF. The DNA for the CDR3 is TGTGCCAGCAGGACAGGGGGCGCTTATGGAAACACCATATATTTT.

The V call is TRBV7-2, the J call TRBJ2-7; D is possibly TRBD2 (5 bases). Trimming pared 0 bases from V and 3 bases from J, leaving 12 bases between. Germline CDR1 is SGHTA and CDR2 is FQGNSA. The CDR3 consists of 15 residues. This chain's CDR3 is CASSLARSGVYEQYF. CDR3 in DNA: TGTGCCAGCAGCTTAGCCCGCAGCGGAGTCTACGAGCAGTACTTC.

The chain has TRBV7-9 and TRBJ2-1, with D possibly TRBD1 on 7 matching bases. Trimming removed 5 bases at V and 9 bases at J, with 11 bases between. The CDR3 covers 12 residues. Germline lookup yields CDR1 SEHNR and CDR2 FQNEAQ (reference sequence). Here the CDR3 DNA reads TGTGCCAGCAGCCCAGGGGGAGGTGAGCAGTTCTTC. This sequence encodes CASSPGGGEQFF.

The chain is built from TRBV9 and TRBJ1-2; D ambiguous. The germline gives CDR1 SGDLS, CDR2 YYNGEE. This CDR3 is 11 amino acids long. Trimming shortened V by 5 bases and J by 8 bases, and 10 bases separated the two germline ends. The CDR3 reads CASSSPEGYTF. As DNA, the CDR3 is TGTGCCAGCAGTTCCCCCGAGGGCTACACCTTC.

This clone was detected once. The chain combines TRBV6-1 with TRBJ1-2; perhaps TRBD1 as D (6 bases). The CDR3 is 15 amino acids. The V end was cut by 2 bases, the J end by 2 bases, with 12 bases between. Germline CDR1 is MNHNS and CDR2 is SASEGT. CDR3 sequence reads: CASSEFLGANYGYTF. In nucleotides, the CDR3 is TGTGCCAGCAGTGAATTTTTGGGGGCGAACTATGGCTACACCTTC.

The genes are TRBV6-5 and TRBJ2-5; 7 bases are a match to TRBD2. This CDR3 has 13 amino acids. Trimming cost V 2 bases and J 4 bases; bases outside gene matches: 1. Germline assignment: CDR1 MNHEY and CDR2 SVGAGI. CDR3 amino acids: CASSYGRAETQYF. The CDR3 DNA sequence: TGTGCCAGCAGTTACGGGAGGGCAGAGACCCAGTACTTC.

The chain recombines TRBV19 with TRBJ1-1; D gene uncertain. Germline values: CDR1 LNHDA, CDR2 SQIVND (reference sequence). The CDR3 contains 12 residues. Trimming took 7 bases from V and 3 from J, leaving 9 bases between them. The CDR3 loop reads CASTQRDTEAFF. The CDR3 region has the DNA TGTGCCAGTACCCAACGGGACACTGAAGCTTTCTTT. Full variable domain (remainder filled in from reference TRBV19 and TRBJ1-1): DGGITQSPKYLFRKEGQNVTLSCEQNLNHDAMYWYRQDPGQGLRLIYYSQIVNDFQKGDIAEGYSVSREKKESFPLTVTSAQKNPTAFYLCASTQRDTEAFFGQGTRLTVV.

This chain joins TRBV19 and TRBJ2-2; D possibly corresponds to TRBD2 (6 bases). In germline, CDR1 is LNHDA, CDR2 SQIVND (reference sequence). The CDR3 covers 14 residues. The ends were cut back, 6 bases at V and 5 bases at J, with 13 bases in the middle. CDR3 loop: CASSPLGGTGELFF. The DNA for the CDR3 is TGTGCCAGTAGCCCCTTGGGGGGAACCGGGGAGCTGTTTTTT.

The rearrangement links TRBV19 to TRBJ2-7; 7 bases match TRBD2. The V gene's germline CDR1 is LNHDA and CDR2 SQIVND (reference sequence). V was clipped by 5 bases and J by 2 bases; unmatched bases: 3. CDR3 size: 13 residues. The CDR3 region has the DNA TGTGCCAGTAGTCGGGAGGCCCCCTACGAGCAGTACTTC. It translates to CASSREAPYEQYF.

The V call is TRBV2, the J call TRBJ2-1, with 9 bases that match TRBD1. Unmatched junction bases numbered 5, after V lost 3 bases and J lost 8 bases. CDR1 and CDR2 from the germline V gene are SNHLY and FYNNEI. CDR3 length: 14 amino acids. CDR3 residues: CASSDATGGYEQFF. The CDR3, as DNA: TGTGCCAGCAGTGATGCGACAGGGGGATATGAGCAGTTCTTC.

The CDR3 bases are TGTGCCAGCAGCGTAGAGGGTGGACAGAGCTCCTACAATGAGCAGTTCTTC. It codes for CASSVEGGQSSYNEQFF. The chain joins TRBV9 to TRBJ2-1, with a possible D match to TRBD1 (6 bases). There are 17 residues in the CDR3. Germline assignment: CDR1 SGDLS and CDR2 YYNGEE. Between the trimmed V and J ends, which lost 0 bases and 0 bases, there was a span of 13 bases.

This clone appeared many times. J is TRBJ1-6 and V is TRBV6-6; a weak D match, TRBD1 (5 bases). The V and J ends lost 10 bases and 8 bases respectively, with 15 bases between them. Germline V gene data show CDR1 as MNHNY and CDR2 as SVGAGI (reference sequence). CDR3 length: 13 residues. The CDR3, as DNA: TGTGCCACCAGACGGGGGGTTGATTCACCCCTCCACTTT. As protein: CATRRGVDSPLHF.

The chain has TRBV28 and TRBJ1-2, with TRBD1 matching 8 bases. V shed 6 bases, J shed 2 bases, and the junction held 5 bases outside the gene matches. Germline V gene sequence: CDR1 MDHEN, CDR2 SYDVKM. CDR3 length: 14 residues. The CDR3 coding sequence is TGTGCCAGCAGACGACAGGGGCCAAACTATGGCTACACCTTC. Its translation is CASRRQGPNYGYTF.

The chain links TRBV30 to TRBJ2-6, with a tentative D call TRBD1 (6 bases). The CDR3 has 13 residues. V lost 3 bases and J lost 4, with 7 bases in between. Germline V gene lookup returns CDR1 GTSNPN and CDR2 SVGIG (reference sequence). The CDR3 DNA reads TGTGCCTGGAGGGGGGCAGGGGCCAACGTCCTGACTTTC. Its translation: CAWRGAGANVLTF.

A single count supports this clone. Written as DNA, the CDR3 is TGTGCCAGCAGCGTAAGTGCTAGCATCGAAAACTACGAGCAGTACTTC. It translates to CASSVSASIENYEQYF. This chain uses TRBV9 with TRBJ2-7, with D possibly TRBD2 on 5 matching bases. The CDR3 contains 16 residues. Per germline, CDR1 SGDLS and CDR2 YYNGEE. Trimming stripped 1 base from V and 3 bases from J, with 17 bases between. Full variable domain (remainder filled in from reference TRBV9 and TRBJ2-7): DSGVTQTPKHLITATGQRVTLRCSPRSGDLSVYWYQQSLDQGLQFLIQYYNGEERAKGNILERFSAQQFPDLHSELNLSSLELGDSALYFCASSVSASIENYEQYFGPGTRLTVT.

The rearrangement links TRBV5-1 to TRBJ1-1, with 9 bases matching TRBD1. Unmatched junction bases numbered 8, after V lost 4 bases and J lost 7 bases. Looked up from germline, CDR1 is SGHRS and CDR2 is YFSETQ. This CDR3 has 14 residues. CDR3: CASSGDREIREAFF. In DNA form, the CDR3 reads TGCGCCAGCAGCGGGGACAGGGAAATTCGTGAAGCTTTCTTT.

V usage is TRBV5-4 and J usage is TRBJ2-1, with TRBD2 identical over 10 bases. The germline V gene encodes CDR1 SGHNT and CDR2 YYREEE (reference sequence). The ends lost 2 bases at V and 10 bases at J; junction bases unmatched: 6. The CDR3 sequence is 14 residues long. Here the CDR3 reads CASSFRLAGDEQFF. In DNA form, the CDR3 reads TGTGCCAGCAGCTTTCGGCTAGCGGGAGACGAGCAGTTCTTC.

This clone was seen a single time. The rearrangement uses TRBV5-8 and TRBJ2-3; D unclear. The CDR3 totals 12 residues. Germline V gene sequence: CDR1 SGHTS, CDR2 YDEGEE. V was clipped by 4 bases and J by 6 bases, with 9 bases between them. CDR3 sequence: CASSPLRDTQYF. The CDR3 DNA follows: TGTGCCAGCAGCCCCCTTCGGGATACGCAGTATTTT.

J is TRBJ1-1 and V is TRBV14; D gene uncertain. The germline gives CDR1 SGHDN, CDR2 FVKESK. The CDR3 is 13 residues long. V was shortened by 1 base and J by 3 bases, with 6 bases between the two germline ends. The CDR3 here is CASSQGHDTEAFF. The CDR3 DNA follows: TGTGCCAGCAGCCAAGGGCATGACACTGAAGCTTTCTTT. Full variable domain (missing parts from reference TRBV14 and TRBJ1-1): EAGVTQFPSHSVIEKGQTVTLRCDPISGHDNLYWYRRVMGKEIKFLLHFVKESKQDESGMPNNRFLAERTGGTYSTLKVQPAELEDSGVYFCASSQGHDTEAFFGQGTRLTVV.

In this sample, this clone turned up a few times. The rearrangement uses TRBV7-9 and TRBJ1-1; D is perhaps TRBD1 (5 bases). The CDR3 has 16 residues. Germline V gene lookup returns CDR1 SEHNR and CDR2 FQNEAQ (reference sequence). V shed 1 base and J shed 1 base, with 13 bases lying between them. The CDR3 loop reads CASSLEGAGPNTEAFF. In DNA form, the CDR3 reads TGTGCCAGCAGCTTAGAGGGTGCAGGGCCGAACACTGAAGCTTTCTTT.

The J gene is TRBJ1-2, the V gene TRBV19, with 7 positions matching TRBD1. V was clipped by 7 bases and J by 3 bases; unmatched bases: 11. CDR1 and CDR2 from the germline V gene are LNHDA and SQIVND (reference sequence). The CDR3 has 15 residues. This CDR3 is CASTRYRRGDYGYTF. The CDR3 DNA reads TGTGCCAGTACCAGATACCGCAGGGGGGACTATGGCTACACCTTC.

The rearrangement joins TRBV7-9 to TRBJ1-1; D is unresolved. Germline V CDR1 and CDR2: SEHNR, FQNEAQ (reference sequence). V was trimmed by 2 bases and J by 2 bases, leaving 9 bases between them. The CDR3 is 14 amino acids. CDR3 nucleotides: TGTGCCAGCAGCTTAAGGAGTATCAACACTGAAGCTTTCTTT. Translation gives CASSLRSINTEAFF.